The rows below give T cell receptor beta chains drawn from one sample of a study of shared clonotypes between healthy human individuals. Using immunoSEQ multiplex PCR, the repertoire was profiled, and TCRdb retains in-frame clones only, with some absent. Of about 2.3 million clones in the sample, about 92% were seen once. Material: naive CD4+ T cells from PBMCs. The receptor source for this set is a man aged 18 to 29 in good health. Some clones in this sample may be carry-over from other donors' samples. CDR3s include the opening cysteine and the closing phenylalanine or tryptophan. D genes are given only for firm matches. A row's size may be missing; if present it is once, few, many or a size class.

D gene	clone size	J gene	V gene	CDR3 DNA	CDR3 protein
TRBD1	NA	TRBJ2-7	TRBV6-6	TGTGCCAGCAGTCTGGGACAGGTCTTTATCTACGAGCAGTACTTC	CASSLGQVFIYEQYF
NA	NA	TRBJ1-1	TRBV6-1	TGTGCCAGCAGTGATTTACTGAACACTGAAGCTTTCTTT	CASSDLLNTEAFF
NA	NA	TRBJ1-1	TRBV19	TGTGCCAGTAGTCCCCAGGGCAGACAGAACACTGAAGCTTTCTTT	CASSPQGRQNTEAFF
TRBD2	NA	TRBJ2-1	TRBV4-1	TGCGCCAGCAGCTCGCCCCTAGCGGACGGTGGCAATGAGCAGTTCTTC	CASSSPLADGGNEQFF
NA	NA	TRBJ1-2	TRBV6-5	TGTGCCAGCAGTTACTCGGGGCTACCTCGGGGTGGCTACACCTTC	CASSYSGLPRGGYTF
NA	NA	TRBJ2-5	TRBV29-1	TGCAGCGTTGAAGCACGACTAGTAAGAGAGACCCAGTACTTC	CSVEARLVRETQYF
TRBD1	NA	TRBJ1-1	TRBV5-1	TGCGCCAGCAGCTCAGGGGGCGGGACAGGTGTGAACACTGAAGCTTTCTTT	CASSSGGGTGVNTEAFF
NA	NA	TRBJ1-3	TRBV11-2	TGTGCCAGCAGCTTAGACCCTGGAAACACCATATATTTT	CASSLDPGNTIYF
NA	NA	TRBJ2-2	TRBV10-1	TGCGCCAGCAGCTCAGGGGTGGCCGGGGAGCTGTTTTTT	CASSSGVAGELFF
TRBD2	NA	TRBJ2-7	TRBV25-1	TGTGCCAGCAATGGCGGGGAGGGGAGGGGATTCTACGAGCAGTACTTC	CASNGGEGRGFYEQYF
NA	NA	TRBJ2-3	TRBV7-2	TGTGCCAGCAGCTTAGTGGGACTCAGGGACTTT	CASSLVGLRDF
TRBD1	NA	TRBJ1-5	TRBV28	TGTGCCAGCAGTTTAGGACAGGGGAACAATCAGCCCCAGCATTTT	CASSLGQGNNQPQHF
TRBD1	NA	TRBJ2-5	TRBV28	TGTGCCAGCAGTCCATACTATAACAGGGGGCGAGGGACCCAGTACTTC	CASSPYYNRGRGTQYF
TRBD1	few	TRBJ1-1	TRBV7-2	TGTGCCAGCAGCGTCGGACAGGGTACTGAAGCTTTCTTT	CASSVGQGTEAFF
NA	NA	TRBJ2-7	TRBV6-5	TGTGCCATCCTAGACGGGACGACCTACGAGCAGTACTTC	CAILDGTTYEQYF
NA	NA	TRBJ2-7	TRBV19	TGTGCCAGTAGCGCCCCACCAGCGCGGGAGCAGTACTTC	CASSAPPAREQYF
TRBD1	NA	TRBJ2-1	TRBV7-2	TGTGCCAGCAGCCGGGGACAGATATTGTACAATGAGCAGTTCTTC	CASSRGQILYNEQFF
TRBD2	once	TRBJ2-1	TRBV7-2	TGTGCCAGCAGCCCTAAGGGACTAGCGGGAGTTAATGAGCAGTTCTTC	CASSPKGLAGVNEQFF
NA	NA	TRBJ1-2	TRBV18	TGTGCCAGCTCGAGCGTGGATAACTATGGCTACACCTTC	CASSSVDNYGYTF
NA	once	TRBJ1-2	TRBV7-2	TGTGCCAGCAGCTTAGTCTCTCAGGGCATCTATGGCTACACCTTC	CASSLVSQGIYGYTF
NA	NA	TRBJ2-1	TRBV6-6	TGTGCCAGCAGTTACCGGCAGGGCGGCAATGAGCAGTTCTTC	CASSYRQGGNEQFF
NA	NA	TRBJ1-2	TRBV5-4	TGTGCCAGCAGCCTGCCTCGGGGGGACGACACCTTC	CASSLPRGDDTF